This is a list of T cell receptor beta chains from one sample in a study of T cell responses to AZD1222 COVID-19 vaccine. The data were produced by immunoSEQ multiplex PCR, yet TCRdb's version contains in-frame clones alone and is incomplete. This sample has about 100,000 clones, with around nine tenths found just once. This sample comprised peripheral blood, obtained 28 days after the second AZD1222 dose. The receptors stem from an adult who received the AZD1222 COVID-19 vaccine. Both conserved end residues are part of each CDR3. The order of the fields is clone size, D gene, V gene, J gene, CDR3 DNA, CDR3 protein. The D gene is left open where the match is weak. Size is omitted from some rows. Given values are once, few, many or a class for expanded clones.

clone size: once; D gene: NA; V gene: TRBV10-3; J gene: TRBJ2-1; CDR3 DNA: TGTGCCATCATTTATTCCAGTGTCTACAATGAGCAGTTCTTC; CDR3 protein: CAIIYSSVYNEQFF
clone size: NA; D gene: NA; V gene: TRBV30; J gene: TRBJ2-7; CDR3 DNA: TGTGCCTGGAGTGCCGACAGATCCTACGAGCAGTACTTC; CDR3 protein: CAWSADRSYEQYF
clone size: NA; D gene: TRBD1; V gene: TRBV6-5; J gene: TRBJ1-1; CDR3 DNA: TGTGCCAGCAGCCGGCAACCGGGACAGGCGGAAGCTTTCTTT; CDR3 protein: CASSRQPGQAEAFF
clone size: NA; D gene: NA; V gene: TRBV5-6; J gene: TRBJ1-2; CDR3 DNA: TGTGCCAGCAGCTTGACTTCGGATGGCTACACCTTC; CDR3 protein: CASSLTSDGYTF
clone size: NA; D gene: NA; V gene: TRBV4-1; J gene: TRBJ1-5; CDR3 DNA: TGCGCCAGCAGCCAAGAGTGGGAAGCTTATAGCAATCAGCCCCAGCATTTT; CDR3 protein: CASSQEWEAYSNQPQHF
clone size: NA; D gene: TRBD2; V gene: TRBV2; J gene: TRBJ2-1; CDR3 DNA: TGTGCCAGCCTAGCGGGAGAATACTCCTACAATGAGCAGTTCTTC; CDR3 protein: CASLAGEYSYNEQFF
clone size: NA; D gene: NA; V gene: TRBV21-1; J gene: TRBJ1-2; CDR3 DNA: TGTGCCAGCAGGTCCACGGAGAGCCATCTACGGTATGGCTACACCTTC; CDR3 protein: CASRSTESHLRYGYTF
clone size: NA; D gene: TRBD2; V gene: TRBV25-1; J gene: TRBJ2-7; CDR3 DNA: TGTGCCAGCAGTGAACTAGCGGGAGTTAACGAGCAGTACTTC; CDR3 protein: CASSELAGVNEQYF
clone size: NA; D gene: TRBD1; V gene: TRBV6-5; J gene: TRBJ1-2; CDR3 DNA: TGTGCCAGCAGTCCTTATACAGGGGACTATGGCTACACCTTC; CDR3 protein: CASSPYTGDYGYTF
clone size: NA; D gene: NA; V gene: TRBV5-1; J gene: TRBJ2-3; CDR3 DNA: TGCGCCAGCAGCTCGCTAGCTACTGATACGCAGTATTTT; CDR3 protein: CASSSLATDTQYF
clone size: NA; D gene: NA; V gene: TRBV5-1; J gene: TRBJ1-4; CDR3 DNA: TGCGCCAGCAGCCCTAACGGACAGACAGAAAAACTGTTTTTT; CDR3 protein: CASSPNGQTEKLFF
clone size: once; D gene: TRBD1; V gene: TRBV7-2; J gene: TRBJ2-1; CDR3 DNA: TGTGCCAGCAGTTCTCGACAGGGGTCCTACAATGAGCAGTTCTTC; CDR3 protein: CASSSRQGSYNEQFF
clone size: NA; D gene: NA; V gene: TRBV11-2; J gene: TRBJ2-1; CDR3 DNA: TGTGCCAGCACCCTTCCTGCCTACTGGGATGAGCAGTTCTTC; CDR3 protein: CASTLPAYWDEQFF
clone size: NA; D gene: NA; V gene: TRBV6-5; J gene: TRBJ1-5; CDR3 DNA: TGTGCCAGCAGTCGGGACGGGAGGAGGAATCAGCCCCAGCATTTT; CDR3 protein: CASSRDGRRNQPQHF
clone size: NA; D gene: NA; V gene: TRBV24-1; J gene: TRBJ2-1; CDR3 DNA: TGTGCCACCAGGGGCGGGGCTTACAATGAGCAGTTCTTC; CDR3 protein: CATRGGAYNEQFF
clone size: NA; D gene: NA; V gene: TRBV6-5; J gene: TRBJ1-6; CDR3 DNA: TGTGCCAGCAGGGGGGGAGACAGCAGGTCACCCCTCCACTTT; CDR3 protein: CASRGGDSRSPLHF
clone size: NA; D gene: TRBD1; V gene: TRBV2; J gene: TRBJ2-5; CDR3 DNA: TGTGCCAGCAGTGCCAGACAGGGATCCCAAGAGACCCAGTACTTC; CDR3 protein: CASSARQGSQETQYF
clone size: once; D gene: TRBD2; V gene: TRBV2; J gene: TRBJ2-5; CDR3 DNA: TGTGCCAGCAGGGGGACTAGCCTCCAAGAGACCCAGTACTTC; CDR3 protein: CASRGTSLQETQYF
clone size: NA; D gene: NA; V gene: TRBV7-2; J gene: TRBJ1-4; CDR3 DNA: TGTGCCAGCAGCTTAGAGGCCACGCCAGGGGAAAAACTGTTTTTT; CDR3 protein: CASSLEATPGEKLFF
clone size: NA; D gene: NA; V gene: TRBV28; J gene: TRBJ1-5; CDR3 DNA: TGTGCCAGCAGTCCCCGCGGTGGATACAATCAGCCCCAGCATTTT; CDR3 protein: CASSPRGGYNQPQHF
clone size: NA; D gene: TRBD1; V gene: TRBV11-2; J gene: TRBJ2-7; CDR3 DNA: TGTGCCAGCAGCTTTATTTGGGACAGAGCCTACGAGCAGTACTTC; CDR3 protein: CASSFIWDRAYEQYF
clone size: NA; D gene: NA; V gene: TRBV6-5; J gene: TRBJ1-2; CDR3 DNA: TGTGCCAGCAGGCCTTTAGACAGCTATGGCTACACCTTC; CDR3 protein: CASRPLDSYGYTF
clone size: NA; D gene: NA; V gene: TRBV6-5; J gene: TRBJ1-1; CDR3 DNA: TGTGCCAGCAGGGTGGACACCATGAACACTGAAGCTTTCTTT; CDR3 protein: CASRVDTMNTEAFF
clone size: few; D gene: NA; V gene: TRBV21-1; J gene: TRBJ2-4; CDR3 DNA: TGTGCCAGCAGCCCAAATGTTTGGAGACTCTATATAGCCAAAAACATTCAGTACTTC; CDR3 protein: CASSPNVWRLYIAKNIQYF
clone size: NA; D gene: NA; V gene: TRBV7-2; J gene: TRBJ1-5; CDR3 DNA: TGTGCCAGCAGCTGGAAGGGGGATGGAAGGCCCCAGCATTTT; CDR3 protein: CASSWKGDGRPQHF
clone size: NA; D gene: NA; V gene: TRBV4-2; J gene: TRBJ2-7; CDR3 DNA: TGTGCCAGCAGCCAAGATCTTGCCAGGAGGGAGCAGTACTTC; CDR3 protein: CASSQDLARREQYF
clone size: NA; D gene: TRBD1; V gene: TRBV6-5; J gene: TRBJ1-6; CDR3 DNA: TGTGCCACCGCGACAGGGGGCCTTGGTAATTCACCCCTCCACTTT; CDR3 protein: CATATGGLGNSPLHF
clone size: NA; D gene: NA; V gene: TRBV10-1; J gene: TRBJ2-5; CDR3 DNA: TGCGCCAGCATGATTACCGGGAGAGGCGAGGAGACCCAGTACTTC; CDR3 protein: CASMITGRGEETQYF
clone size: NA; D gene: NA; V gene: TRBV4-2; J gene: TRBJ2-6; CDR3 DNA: TGTGCCAGCAGCCAAGATGCGACGGTCTCTGGGGCCAACGTCCTGACTTTC; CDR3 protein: CASSQDATVSGANVLTF
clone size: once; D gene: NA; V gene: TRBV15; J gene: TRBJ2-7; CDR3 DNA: TGTGCCACCAGCTCGACATCACCTTACGAGCAGTACTTC; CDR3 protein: CATSSTSPYEQYF
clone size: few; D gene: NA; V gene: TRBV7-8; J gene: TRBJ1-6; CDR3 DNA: TGTGCCAGCAGCTTAGCTTCTGTACGATCACCCCTCCACTTT; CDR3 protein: CASSLASVRSPLHF
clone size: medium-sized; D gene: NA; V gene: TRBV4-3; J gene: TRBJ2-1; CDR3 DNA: TGCGCCAGCAGCCCCCAGGCTTGGGATGAGCAGTTCTTC; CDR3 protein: CASSPQAWDEQFF
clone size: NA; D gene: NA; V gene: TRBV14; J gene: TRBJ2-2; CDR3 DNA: TGTGCCAGCAGCCAATTTCAGGGACCCGGCGGGGAGCTGTTTTTT; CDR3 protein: CASSQFQGPGGELFF
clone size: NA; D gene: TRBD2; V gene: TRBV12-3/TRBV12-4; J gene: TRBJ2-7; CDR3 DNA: TGTGCCAGCAGCGCAGGGCGGGGGGAGCAGTACTTC; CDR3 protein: CASSAGRGEQYF
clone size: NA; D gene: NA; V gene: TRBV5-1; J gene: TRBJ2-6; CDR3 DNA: TGCGCCAGCAGCGTGGGACCTGGGGCCAACGTCCTGACTTTC; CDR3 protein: CASSVGPGANVLTF
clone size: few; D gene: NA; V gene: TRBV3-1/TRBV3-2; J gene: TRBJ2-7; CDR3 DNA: TGTGCCAGCAGCCAAGATGTTTACCCTCACTACGAGCAGTACTTC; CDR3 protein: CASSQDVYPHYEQYF
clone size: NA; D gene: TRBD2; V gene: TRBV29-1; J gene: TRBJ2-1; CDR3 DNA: TGCAGCGTTGAGGTAGCGGGGAATTACAATGAGCAGTTCTTC; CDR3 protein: CSVEVAGNYNEQFF
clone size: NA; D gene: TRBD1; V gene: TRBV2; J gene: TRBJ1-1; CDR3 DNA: TGTGCCAGCAGTTGGGACAGGGGAAAAACTGAAGCTTTCTTT; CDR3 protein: CASSWDRGKTEAFF
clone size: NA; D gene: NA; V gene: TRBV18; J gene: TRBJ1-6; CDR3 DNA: TGTGCCAGCTCACCACGAGACGGATTTAATTCACCCCTCCACTTT; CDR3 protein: CASSPRDGFNSPLHF
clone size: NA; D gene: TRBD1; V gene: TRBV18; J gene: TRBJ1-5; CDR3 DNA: TGTGCCAGCTCATCGACAGGGGCGAATCAGCCCCAGCATTTT; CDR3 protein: CASSSTGANQPQHF